The rows below give T cell receptor beta chains drawn from one sample of a study of CD8 T cells in Susac syndrome. TCRdb passed the immunoSEQ multiplex PCR reads through MiXCR, listing each CDR3 protein once. The sample carries 150,000 to 200,000 distinct CDR3 sequences, roughly 90% recorded once. The sequencing sample was made of CD4+ T cells from PBMCs. The source is a human donor with Susac syndrome. Each CDR3 is given with its conserved first and last residue. Fields, in order: J gene, V gene, D gene, clone size, CDR3 protein, CDR3 DNA. The D gene is left open where the match is weak. Only some rows state a clone size, as once, few, many or a class for expanded clones.

TRBJ2-3,TRBV5-1,TRBD2,.,CASSGGLAGVDTQYF,TGCGCCAGCAGCGGGGGACTAGCGGGTGTAGATACGCAGTATTTT
TRBJ2-7,TRBV6-6,TRBD1,.,CASSPQGEQYF,TGTGCCAGCAGTCCACAGGGGGAGCAGTACTTC
TRBJ1-1,TRBV6-5,TRBD1,.,CASSYSQTGGSTEAFF,TGTGCCAGCAGTTACTCACAAACAGGGGGATCCACTGAAGCTTTCTTT
TRBJ2-1,TRBV12-3/TRBV12-4,.,.,CASSPLRGQSNEQFF,TGTGCCAGCAGCCCGTTGCGTGGACAGAGCAATGAGCAGTTCTTC
TRBJ2-1,TRBV3-1,TRBD2,.,CASSQLSGVSSYNEQFF,TGTGCCAGCAGCCAACTTAGCGGGGTGAGCTCCTACAATGAGCAGTTCTTC
TRBJ2-1,TRBV24-1,TRBD2,.,CATSDPRLADSYNEQFF,TGTGCCACCAGTGATCCCCGACTAGCGGACTCCTACAATGAGCAGTTCTTC
TRBJ1-5,TRBV12-3/TRBV12-4,.,.,CASSKGGDGNQPQHF,TGTGCCAGCAGTAAGGGAGGGGACGGGAATCAGCCCCAGCATTTT
TRBJ2-7,TRBV19,.,.,CASSIQGYFDEQYF,TGTGCCAGTAGTATTCAAGGATATTTCGACGAGCAGTACTTC
TRBJ1-6,TRBV15,TRBD1,.,CATSRRQGDGSPLHF,TGTGCCACCAGCAGAAGACAGGGAGATGGTTCACCCCTCCACTTT
TRBJ2-3,TRBV2,.,.,CASSVGSDTQYF,TGTGCCAGCAGTGTGGGGTCAGATACGCAGTATTTT
TRBJ1-1,TRBV28,.,few,CASSPQGGNTEAFF,TGTGCCAGCAGTCCTCAGGGAGGTAACACTGAAGCTTTCTTT
TRBJ2-1,TRBV7-9,TRBD1,.,CASRKRQGHEQFF,TGTGCCAGCAGAAAACGACAGGGCCATGAGCAGTTCTTC
TRBJ2-1,TRBV7-9,.,.,CASRSKGVRYNEQFF,TGTGCCAGCAGATCCAAGGGGGTTCGCTACAATGAGCAGTTCTTC
TRBJ1-5,TRBV6-5,.,.,CASSTSSSQPQHF,TGTGCCAGCAGTACGAGCAGTTCTCAGCCCCAGCATTTT
TRBJ2-2,TRBV5-4,TRBD1,.,CASRWDSNTGELFF,TGTGCCAGCAGATGGGACAGTAACACCGGGGAGCTGTTTTTT
TRBJ2-7,TRBV15,TRBD1,once,CATSSFSGTGSYEQYF,TGTGCCACCAGCTCCTTCTCCGGGACAGGGAGCTACGAGCAGTACTTC
TRBJ2-4,TRBV27,TRBD1,once,CASSPRTGGSIQYF,TGTGCCAGCAGTCCACGGACAGGGGGGAGCATTCAGTACTTC
TRBJ1-4,TRBV2,TRBD1,few,CASSRGQGTNEKLFF,TGTGCCAGCAGTCGTGGACAGGGGACTAATGAAAAACTGTTTTTT
TRBJ1-2,TRBV7-9,TRBD1,few,CASSPERDRIYGYTF,TGTGCCAGCAGCCCGGAGCGGGACAGGATCTATGGCTACACCTTC
TRBJ1-6,TRBV12-3/TRBV12-4,.,.,CASSFGWSPLHF,TGTGCCAGCAGTTTCGGGTGGTCACCCCTCCACTTT
TRBJ1-2,TRBV3-1,.,.,CASSQAGGGADGYTF,TGTGCCAGCAGCCAAGCGGGCGGAGGGGCTGATGGCTACACCTTC
TRBJ1-1,TRBV10-3,.,.,CAIRRGGKNTEAFF,TGTGCCATCAGGCGTGGGGGTAAGAACACTGAAGCTTTCTTT
TRBJ2-7,TRBV6-5,TRBD2,.,CASSYSWSSGSLREQYF,TGTGCCAGCAGTTACTCTTGGTCTAGCGGGAGTCTTAGGGAGCAGTACTTC
TRBJ2-3,TRBV5-4,.,.,CASSLIADTQYF,TGTGCCAGCAGCTTAATAGCAGATACGCAGTATTTT
TRBJ2-5,TRBV20-1,.,.,CSARGRAEETQYF,TGCAGTGCTAGAGGACGGGCCGAAGAGACCCAGTACTTC
TRBJ2-7,TRBV15,TRBD2,.,CATSSSGTSKQYF,TGTGCCACCAGCAGCTCCGGGACTAGTAAGCAGTACTTC